The clone carrying this T cell receptor (beta chain) was seen only a few times. These data are taken from a study of blood T cell repertoires in COVID-19. Background on the study: Collection of acute and convalescent COVID-19 samples took place in the United States, Italy and Spain. The cDNA or gDNA used as material had been derived from T cells, B-cell-depleted T cells, or PBMCs.

This CDR3 is built from 15 residues. Trimming pared 3 bases from V and 2 bases from J, leaving 11 bases between. CDR1 and CDR2 (germline): KGHSH, LQKENI. Followed longitudinally, the Seattle patients had been enrolled during active infection. Study processing details: Estimates of nucleated cell counts were drawn from the amplification of reference gene primers. The protocol was immunoSEQ multiplex PCR, while the TCRdb copy is restricted to in-frame clones and leaves out a portion. From that table come the V and J calls and clone size; the DNA was used to work out D and trimming. Found here are 150,000 or so clones, roughly 84% of them singletons; the top ten hold approximately 0.63%.

The genes are TRBV18 and TRBJ1-3; D gene ambiguous. This clonotype was sampled from a man between 60 and 70 years old with COVID-19, enrolled during active disease. The source material was peripheral blood. CDR3 loop: CASSPPGGTGNTIYF. In DNA form, the CDR3 reads TGTGCCAGCTCACCCCCGGGAGGGACTGGAAACACCATATATTTT. Full variable domain (remainder filled in from reference TRBV18 and TRBJ1-3): NAGVMQNPRHLVRRRGQEARLRCSPMKGHSHVYWYRQLPEEGLKFMVYLQKENIIDESGMPKERFSAEFPKEGPSILRIQQVVRGDSAAYFCASSPPGGTGNTIYFGEGSWLTVV.